Below, one T cell receptor (beta chain) is given with its context. The target antigen is unknown. A read error may account for a junction end that differs from germline. From germline, CDR1 is MNHEY and CDR2 SVGEGT. CDR3 length: 14 residues. The library came from three nested PCR rounds adapted from ARM-PCR protocols. MiXCR, run by TCRdb on the multiplex PCR reads, gives a single entry per CDR3 protein. Found here are about 100,000 distinct CDR3 sequences, more than 55% of them singletons; the top ten hold less than 20%. These data originate in a study of tumor and adjacent non-tumor tissue in lung cancer. Study overall: There were 12 adenocarcinoma, a couple of squamous cell carcinoma and 1 small cell lung cancer cases.

The study, taken as a whole, reports: Top 100 clones took a larger repertoire share in normal lung.

The template was RNA from unsorted bulk tissue. More than 3 cm separated this lung sample from the edge of the tumor. Donors were chemotherapy-naive, newly diagnosed lung cancer surgical patients in China, August–November 2014. The receptor was derived from a man aged 30-40 years with non-small cell lung cancer. Sequencing used distant non-tumor lung tissue. This sequence joins TRBV6-2 or TRBV6-3 and TRBJ2-7, with 10 nucleotides matching TRBD2. The CDR3 spells CASLPSGSLYVQYF. The CDR3 region has the DNA TGTGCCAGTCTTCCTAGCGGGAGCCTCTACGTGCAGTACTTC.